This passage covers 24 T cell receptor beta chains from one sample sequenced in a study of prognosis after radiotherapy for stage I lung cancer (dated by TCRdb to about 2021). The sequencer was an Illumina HiSeq 3000. The TCR beta CDR3 region was amplified from genomic DNA by two rounds of multiplex PCR. In the first PCR round, primers specific to each TRBV and TRBJ gene were used, and the primer sequences were filed in Chinese patent CN105087789A. In TCRdb, the public reads were trimmed at Q25 with fastp and aligned with MiXCR, with productive beta chains retained. Rows merge per CDR3 protein into single entries with the most common DNA and genes. Across this sample there are approximately 51,000 distinct CDR3 sequences, with less than 35% seen only once. Clones ranked in the top ten supply about 8.3% of the sample. Material: PBMCs, obtained before or after stereotactic body radiation therapy (not recorded which). These receptor sequences come from a donor over 45 with non-small cell lung cancer.

A remark on this clonotype: As the CDR3 is not closed by the conserved phenylalanine or tryptophan, this likely results from a read error. The chain combines TRBV12-3 or TRBV12-4 with TRBJ2-7; a possible D gene is TRBD1 (6 bases). The CDR3 loop spans 15 amino acids. The V end was cut by 6 bases, the J end by 4 bases, with 19 bases between. CDR3 sequence reads: CASSSRALGAYEQYL. The DNA for the CDR3 is TGTGCCAGCAGCTCACGGGCCCTGGGGGCATACGAGCAGTACTTA.

In its sample, this clonotype was seen many times. The chain joins TRBV5-1 to TRBJ1-4; a weak D match, TRBD1 (5 bases). The CDR3 runs to 15 residues. From germline, CDR1 is SGHRS and CDR2 YFSETQ. V was cut by 3 bases and J by 7 bases, with 16 bases left in between. The CDR3 sequence is CASSSSRGVREKLFF. In DNA form, the CDR3 reads TGCGCCAGCAGCTCCTCTAGGGGTGTGCGTGAAAAACTGTTTTTT.

The chain uses TRBV6-2 or TRBV6-3 and TRBJ2-1; 11 bases line up with TRBD2. V was clipped by 7 bases and J by 7 bases; unmatched bases: 6. Germline assignment: CDR1 MNHEY and CDR2 SVGEGT. This CDR3 is built from 14 residues. The CDR3 is CASKRTSGPNEQFF. Written as DNA, the CDR3 is TGTGCCAGCAAAAGGACTAGCGGGCCAAATGAGCAGTTCTTC.

This clonotype was detected many times. The chain joins TRBV3-1 to TRBJ1-1, with 10 positions matching TRBD1. Germline CDR1 reads LGHDT; CDR2 reads YNNKEL (reference sequence). V shed 6 bases and J 3 bases; nucleotides not matched to a gene: 4. The CDR3 is 14 amino acids. The CDR3 region has the DNA TGTGCCAGCAGACCGGGACAGGGGTACACTGAAGCTTTCTTT. Translation: CASRPGQGYTEAFF.

This clonotype appeared many times. The chain joins TRBV30 to TRBJ2-4, with 8 bases lining up with TRBD1. After removal of 5 bases from V and 6 bases from J, the junction contained 6 bases not matched to a gene. In germline, CDR1 is GTSNPN, CDR2 SVGIG (reference sequence). The CDR3 covers 13 residues. CDR3 in DNA: TGTGCCTGGGATACAGGGGGAGGAAACATTCAGTACTTC. As protein: CAWDTGGGNIQYF.

This clonotype was counted a few times. A single base separates this from a much larger clone, so it may be a read error. The chain joins TRBV20-1 to TRBJ2-7; TRBD1 might be the D (6 bases). Germline lookup yields CDR1 DFQATT and CDR2 SNEGSKA (reference sequence). The V end was cut by 7 bases, the J end by 5 bases, with 15 bases between. The CDR3 is 12 amino acids. The CDR3 DNA reads TGCAGTGAGTATGACAGGATCCACGAGCAGTACTTC. Amino acid sequence: CSEYDRIHEQYF.

The sample holds many counts of this clonotype. CDR3 coding DNA: TGTGCCATCGGGCCGGGGGTCACCTACGAGCAGTACTTC. Its protein product is CAIGPGVTYEQYF. The V call is TRBV10-3, the J call TRBJ2-7; TRBD2 is a possible D gene (6 bases). Germline V gene data show CDR1 as ENHRY and CDR2 as SYGVKD. This CDR3 is 13 amino acids long. V was cut by 8 bases and J by 2 bases, with 13 bases left in between.

This clonotype was recorded many times. This sequence joins TRBV4-2 and TRBJ2-1; 7 bases are shared with TRBD1. Germline V CDR1 and CDR2: LGHNA, YNFKEQ. The CDR3 spans 17 residues. Germline trimming cut 4 bases from V and 5 bases from J; bases unmatched to any gene: 14. CDR3 coding DNA: TGTGCCAGCAGCCCCCGTTCCACGACAGGGCTGGACAATGAGCAGTTCTTC. It yields the protein CASSPRSTTGLDNEQFF.

This clonotype was seen at least ten times. This chain links TRBV7-2 with TRBJ1-6; no reliable D call. Per the germline V gene, CDR1 is SGHTA and CDR2 is FQGNSA. V was shortened by 5 bases and J by 8 bases, with 10 bases between the two germline ends. There are 13 residues in the CDR3. CDR3 sequence: CASSPERDSPLHF. The CDR3 nucleotides read TGTGCCAGCAGCCCAGAAAGGGATTCACCCCTCCACTTT. Together with reference TRBV7-2 and TRBJ1-6, the CDR3 gives the full variable domain: GAGVSQSPSNKVTEKGKDVELRCDPISGHTALYWYRQSLGQGLEFLIYFQGNSAPDKSGLPSDRFSAERTGGSVSTLTIQRTQQEDSAVYLCASSPERDSPLHFGNGTRLTVT.

In this sample, this clonotype turned up many times. The chain carries TRBV29-1 and TRBJ2-3; D might be TRBD2 (5 bases). Trimming cost V 7 bases and J 6 bases, with 11 bases left between them. Germline V gives CDR1 SQVTM, CDR2 ANQGSEA. The CDR3 is 11 amino acids. The CDR3 sequence: CSGGPWDTQYF. CDR3 coding DNA: TGCAGCGGCGGGCCCTGGGATACGCAGTATTTT.

This clonotype was seen many times. The gene calls are TRBV7-2 and TRBJ2-7; 8 positions agree with TRBD2. CDR3 length equals 14 residues. CDR1 and CDR2 from the germline V gene are SGHTA and FQGNSA. The ends lost 1 base at V and 4 bases at J; junction bases unmatched: 3. The CDR3: CASSLEAGEYEQYF. In DNA, the CDR3 is TGTGCCAGCAGCTTAGAAGCGGGAGAGTACGAGCAGTACTTC.

In its sample, this clonotype was seen many times. The chain couples TRBV20-1 to TRBJ2-3; 9 nucleotides align to TRBD2. In germline, CDR1 is DFQATT, CDR2 SNEGSKA (reference sequence). Trimming removed 6 bases from V and 6 bases from J; junction bases left unmatched: 13. This CDR3 has 15 amino acids. CDR3 coding DNA: TGCAGTGCCCAGCGGCCAGCGGGAGGACTGGATACGCAGTATTTT. Encoded protein: CSAQRPAGGLDTQYF.

In this sample, this clonotype turned up many times. V is TRBV6-1 and J is TRBJ1-2; a possible D gene is TRBD1 (5 bases). There are 15 residues in the CDR3. Trimming cost V 1 base and J 5 bases, with 14 bases left between them. Germline V gene sequence: CDR1 MNHNS, CDR2 SASEGT. The CDR3 DNA reads as TGTGCCAGCAGTGAAGGGGTAGGGGCCTTTTATGGCTACACCTTC. It is translated as CASSEGVGAFYGYTF.

The CDR3 region is CASSVGLASNEQFF. The CDR3 DNA sequence: TGTGCCAGCAGCGTGGGGCTAGCGAGTAATGAGCAGTTCTTC. This chain uses TRBV9 with TRBJ2-1, with a tentative D call TRBD2 (6 bases). In germline, CDR1 is SGDLS, CDR2 YYNGEE. The V gene lost 2 bases and the J gene lost 7 bases, with 13 bases spanning the gap. The CDR3 is made up of 14 amino acids.

Many counts were recorded for this clonotype. V usage is TRBV6-1 and J usage is TRBJ2-3, with 12 nucleotides matching TRBD2. The CDR3 length is 20 residues. Germline V gene data show CDR1 as MNHNS and CDR2 as SASEGT. The trim removed 1 base at V and 7 bases at J, leaving 18 bases unmatched. In DNA, the CDR3 is TGTGCCAGCAGTGAAGGGAGTCTCTACGGGACTAGCGGGTTCTTGTATACGCAGTATTTT. The encoded protein is CASSEGSLYGTSGFLYTQYF.

This clonotype was found many times. The V and J genes are TRBV4-2 and TRBJ2-3, with no clear D. The length of the CDR3 is 16 residues. Germline V gene sequence: CDR1 LGHNA, CDR2 YNFKEQ. V was trimmed by 0 bases and J by 0 bases, leaving 10 bases between them. The CDR3 reads CASSQDQLTSTDTQYF. CDR3 nucleotides: TGTGCCAGCAGCCAAGATCAGCTGACTAGCACAGATACGCAGTATTTT.

Details on this clonotype: It may be a read error: a sequence one base away is much more abundant. The chain joins TRBV6-2 or TRBV6-3 to TRBJ2-2; D unresolved. Germline loops: CDR1 MNHEY, CDR2 SVGEGT. The CDR3 covers 11 residues. V lost 7 bases to trimming and J lost 7 bases, with 7 bases between them. The CDR3, as DNA: TGTGCCAGCAACTTGGACGGGGAGCTGTTTTTT. Translated, it gives CASNLDGELFF.

This clonotype came up many times. The chain is built from TRBV5-6 and TRBJ1-1, with 9 bases identical to TRBD1. The CDR3 is made up of 14 amino acids. The germline gives CDR1 SGHDT, CDR2 YYEEEE. V lost 2 bases to trimming and J lost 4 bases; unmatched junction nucleotides: 3. The CDR3 region has the DNA TGTGCCAGCAGCTTCAGGGACAGGGTCACTGAAGCTTTCTTT. It encodes CASSFRDRVTEAFF.

This clonotype was recorded many times. This chain joins TRBV6-2 or TRBV6-3 and TRBJ2-1; D possibly corresponds to TRBD2 (6 bases). Trimming left V 2 bases short and J 14 bases short, with 13 bases between. There are 12 residues in the CDR3. Germline V CDR1 and CDR2: MNHEY, SVGEGT. DNA for the CDR3: TGTGCCAGCAGTTACGGAGCGGGCCTGGAGTTCTTC. Residues: CASSYGAGLEFF.

This clonotype was picked up many times. This chain joins TRBV12-3 or TRBV12-4 and TRBJ2-7; D not certain. This CDR3 has 12 amino acids. Trimming shortened V by 1 base and J by 3 bases, and 4 bases separated the two germline ends. CDR3 protein: CASSLELYEQYF. In DNA form, the CDR3 reads TGTGCCAGCAGTTTAGAGCTCTACGAGCAGTACTTC.

This chain joins TRBV20-1 and TRBJ2-1, with 10 nucleotides matching TRBD2. The CDR3 has 16 amino acids. J gave up 3 bases and V 5 bases, and 10 bases lay outside the gene matches. Germline values: CDR1 DFQATT, CDR2 SNEGSKA (reference sequence). CDR3 DNA: TGCAGTGCTGAACCTTTAGCGGGAGGCCTCTACAATGAGCAGTTCTTC. As protein: CSAEPLAGGLYNEQFF.

At least ten counts were recorded for this clonotype. The rearrangement links TRBV5-1 to TRBJ2-5; 9 bases align to TRBD1. There are 14 residues in the CDR3. The germline CDR1 and CDR2 sequences are SGHRS and YFSETQ. The V gene end was trimmed by 4 bases and the J gene end by 5 bases; junction bases not matched to a gene: 6. CDR3 protein: CASSTGQGLETQYF. DNA of the CDR3: TGCGCCAGCAGCACCGGACAGGGGTTGGAGACCCAGTACTTC.

This clonotype was seen ten or more times. This chain connects TRBV19 to TRBJ1-2; 9 nucleotides line up with TRBD1. Germline V gives CDR1 LNHDA, CDR2 SQIVND (reference sequence). This CDR3 contains 12 residues. Trimming removed 10 bases from V and 4 bases from J; junction bases left unmatched: 4. For the CDR3, the DNA is TGTGCCACCCGGACAGGGGTCTATGGCTACACCTTC. It is translated as CATRTGVYGYTF.

Note on this clonotype: A much more abundant neighbour one base away suggests this may be a read error. V gene TRBV29-1 combines with J gene TRBJ1-2; D gene unclear. The germline V gene has CDR1 SQVTM and CDR2 ANQGSEA. The ends were cut back, 7 bases at V and 6 bases at J, with 12 bases in the middle. The CDR3 spans 11 residues. This chain's CDR3 is CSARFGDGYTF. Written as DNA, the CDR3 is TGCAGCGCCCGATTTGGGGATGGCTACACCTTC.